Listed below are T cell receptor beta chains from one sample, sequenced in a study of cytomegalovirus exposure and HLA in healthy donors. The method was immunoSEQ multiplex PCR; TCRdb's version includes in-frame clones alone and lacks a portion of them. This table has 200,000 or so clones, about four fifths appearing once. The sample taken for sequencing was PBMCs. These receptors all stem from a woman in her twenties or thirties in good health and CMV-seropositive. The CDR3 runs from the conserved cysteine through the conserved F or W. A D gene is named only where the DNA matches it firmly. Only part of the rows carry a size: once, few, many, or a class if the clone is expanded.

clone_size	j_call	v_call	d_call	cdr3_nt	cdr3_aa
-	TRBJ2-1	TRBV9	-	TGTGCCAGCAGCGCAGGACAGCGGAGCTCCTACAATGAGCAGTTCTTC	CASSAGQRSSYNEQFF
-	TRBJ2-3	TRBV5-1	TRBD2	TGCGCCAGCAGCTTGGATGGGAGGGGTACAGATACGCAGTATTTT	CASSLDGRGTDTQYF
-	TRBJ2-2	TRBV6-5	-	TGTGCCAGCAAAATAGACACTATCGGGGATAAGCTGTTTTTT	CASKIDTIGDKLFF
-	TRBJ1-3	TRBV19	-	TGTGCCAGTAGCCCTCCCTGGAGCTCTGGAAACACCATATATTTT	CASSPPWSSGNTIYF
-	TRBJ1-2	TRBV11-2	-	TGTGCCAGCAGCTTAGTCACGGGGGGATATGGCTACACCTTC	CASSLVTGGYGYTF
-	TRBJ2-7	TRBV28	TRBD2	TGTGCCAGCAGTTTGCGGGAGTTAGGAGAGCAGTACTTC	CASSLRELGEQYF
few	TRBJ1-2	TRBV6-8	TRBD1	TGTGCCAGCAGTTACTCACAGGGGGTGGGTGGCTACACCTTC	CASSYSQGVGGYTF
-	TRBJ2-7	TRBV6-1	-	TGTGCCAGCACTTATGTCGGTTACGAGCAGTACTTC	CASTYVGYEQYF
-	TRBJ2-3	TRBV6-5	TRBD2	TGTGCCACACTAGCGGCCACAGATACGCAGTATTTT	CATLAATDTQYF
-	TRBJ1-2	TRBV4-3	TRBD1	TGCGCCAGCAGCCAACAGACAGGGTACGGCTACACCTTC	CASSQQTGYGYTF
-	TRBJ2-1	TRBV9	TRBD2	TGTGCCAGCAGCGTAGTTAGCGGGGCTCGCAATGAGCAGTTCTTC	CASSVVSGARNEQFF
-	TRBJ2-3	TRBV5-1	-	TGCGCCAGCAGCTTGGAACCATCGGTTTTCACAGATACGCAGTATTTT	CASSLEPSVFTDTQYF
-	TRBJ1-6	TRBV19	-	TGTGCCAGTAAGTTACGGGAGACGAGTTCACCCCTCCACTTT	CASKLRETSSPLHF
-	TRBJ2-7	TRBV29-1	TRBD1	TGCAGCGTTGAAGTTGGGACAGGGGGCAGTTCGCGCTACGAGCAGTACTTC	CSVEVGTGGSSRYEQYF
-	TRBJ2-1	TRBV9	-	TGTGCCAGCAGCGTAGCTAGCATCCATGAGCAGTTCTTC	CASSVASIHEQFF
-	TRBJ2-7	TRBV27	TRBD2	TGTGCCAGCAGTTTCGTCGGGACTAGCGGGAATTCCGAGCAGTACTTC	CASSFVGTSGNSEQYF
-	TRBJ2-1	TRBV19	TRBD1	TGTGCCAGTAGTATACTTTCAGGGGGCGCAGAGCAGTTCTTC	CASSILSGGAEQFF
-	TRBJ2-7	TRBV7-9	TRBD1	TGTTCCAGCATCCCTAACCCGGGACAGGGTCCCTACGAGCAGTACTTC	CSSIPNPGQGPYEQYF
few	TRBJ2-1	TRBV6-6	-	TGTGCCAGCAGAGACGCACAGGGAATTGGGCTGGGTGAGCAGTTCTTC	CASRDAQGIGLGEQFF
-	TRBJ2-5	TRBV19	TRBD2	TGTGCCAGTAGTATTACGGGGGGTGGAGGAGAGACCCAGTACTTC	CASSITGGGGETQYF
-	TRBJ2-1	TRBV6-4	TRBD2	TGTGCCAGCAGTGACATTGGGACTAGCGATTACAATGAGCAGTTCTTC	CASSDIGTSDYNEQFF
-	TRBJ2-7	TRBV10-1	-	TGCGCCAGCCGAGCGGGTGGCGAGCAGTACTTC	CASRAGGEQYF
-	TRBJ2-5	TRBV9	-	TGTGCCAGCAGCGTAGAATCGAATTATGTGTTGCGGGAGACCCAGTACTTC	CASSVESNYVLRETQYF
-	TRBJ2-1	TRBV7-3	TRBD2	TGTGCCAGATCGAGCGGGGGCCCACATGAGCAGTTCTTC	CARSSGGPHEQFF
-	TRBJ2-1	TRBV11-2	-	TGTGCCAGCAGCCCTTACCCTGTGCGGGACGCAGCCTACAATGAGCAGTTCTTC	CASSPYPVRDAAYNEQFF
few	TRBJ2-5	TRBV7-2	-	TGTGCCAGCAGCCCCGATACCATTACTGGTTACTTC	CASSPDTITGYF
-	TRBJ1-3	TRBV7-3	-	TGTGCCAGCAGCTTAAATCGACTGAGCTCTGGAAACACCATATATTTT	CASSLNRLSSGNTIYF
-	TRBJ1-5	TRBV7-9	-	TGTTCCAGCAGCTTAGCAGCGTATCCGGAAGCGGAGCCCCAGCATTTT	CSSSLAAYPEAEPQHF
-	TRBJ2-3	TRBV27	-	TGTGCCAGCAGAAAACGCGGACAGAGCACAGATACGCAGTATTTT	CASRKRGQSTDTQYF
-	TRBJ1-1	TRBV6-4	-	TGTGCCAGCAGTGACATCGGGGGAACTGAAGCTTTCTTT	CASSDIGGTEAFF
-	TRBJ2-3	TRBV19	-	TGTGCCAGTAGTATAGCAGGGGCAGATACGCAGTATTTT	CASSIAGADTQYF
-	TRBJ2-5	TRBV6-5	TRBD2	TGTGCCAGCACCGTAGCGGGAGGGCCCGGGGAGACCCAGTACTTC	CASTVAGGPGETQYF
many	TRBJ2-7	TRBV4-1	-	TGCGCCAGCAGCCAGGGGCCCCGGGACAACTCCTACGAGCAGTACTTC	CASSQGPRDNSYEQYF
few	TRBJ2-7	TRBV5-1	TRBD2	TGCGCCAGCAGCTTCAGCGGGAGCCCCTACGAGCAGTACTTC	CASSFSGSPYEQYF
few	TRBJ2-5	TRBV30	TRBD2	TGTGCCTGGAGTCGACTCCGGGGACAGCGGGGGGGGACCCAGTACTTC	CAWSRLRGQRGGTQYF
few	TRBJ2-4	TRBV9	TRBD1	TGTGCCAGCAGCGCGCCGTCTGACAGGGGGCGAAACATTCAGTACTTC	CASSAPSDRGRNIQYF
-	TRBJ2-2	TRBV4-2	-	TGTGCCAGCAGCCAAGCCGATCGGGGGCGGGGGACCGGGGAGCTGTTTTTT	CASSQADRGRGTGELFF
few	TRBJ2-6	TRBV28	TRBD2	TGTGCCACCGGGGGGGCAAGCTCTGGGGCCAACGTCCTGACTTTC	CATGGASSGANVLTF
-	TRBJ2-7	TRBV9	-	TGTGCCAGCAGCGTAGATATCAGGGAAGAGTACGAGCAGTACTTC	CASSVDIREEYEQYF